The rows below give T cell receptor beta chains drawn from one sample of a study of T-cell memory formation after mild COVID-19. Using its own MiXCR run on the 5' RACE reads, TCRdb lists one record per CDR3 protein. The sample contains about 240,000 distinct CDR3 sequences, roughly 9.4% of which appear only once. The sequenced sample consisted of PBMCs or a T cell subset sorted from them (not recorded which). These receptors were taken from a man between 18 and 29 years old who had mild COVID-19 (a few samples of this study predate the infection). Cell type and time point are not known. Both conserved end residues are part of each CDR3. D genes are given only for firm matches. Size is stated for part of the rows, as once, few or many counts, or as a class when the clone is expanded.

V	size	D	J	DNA	CDR3
TRBV4-3	few	TRBD1	TRBJ1-1	TGCGCCAGCAGCCAGCACCGGGGTGGCCCCCCACAGGGGGCTCATCCTGAAGCTTTCTTT	CASSQHRGGPPQGAHPEAFF
TRBV6-2/TRBV6-3	-	-	TRBJ1-2	TGTGCCAGCAGTAGCCGTGGTTCGCTTGGCTACACCTTC	CASSSRGSLGYTF
TRBV27	-	TRBD2	TRBJ2-5	TGTGCCAGCAGTCCCACCCTCCTAGCGGGGGAAGAGACCCAGTACTTC	CASSPTLLAGEETQYF
TRBV4-1	many	-	TRBJ1-5	TGCGCCAGCAGCCAAGATGGCAATCAGCCCCAGCATTTT	CASSQDGNQPQHF
TRBV12-3/TRBV12-4	-	-	TRBJ2-7	TGTGCCAGCAGTTTCGGGCGGACCACCTACGAGCAGTACTTC	CASSFGRTTYEQYF
TRBV20-1	few	-	TRBJ1-3	TGCAGTGCTAAGACGGAAGGTGGAAACACCATATATTTT	CSAKTEGGNTIYF
TRBV28	few	-	TRBJ2-7	TGTGCCAGCAGTTTAGGGAGAACCTACGAGCAGTACTTC	CASSLGRTYEQYF
TRBV5-1	-	-	TRBJ1-1	TGCACCAGCAGCCTGAGGACGGAGAACACTGAAGCTTTCTTT	CTSSLRTENTEAFF
TRBV7-2	-	-	TRBJ1-5	TGTGCCAGCAGCTTGGGGATGGGCAATCAGCCCCAGCATTTT	CASSLGMGNQPQHF
TRBV27	few	-	TRBJ2-5	TGTGCCAGCAGTTCTGGGGACGCCGGTCCCCTGTACTTC	CASSSGDAGPLYF
TRBV7-8	many	-	TRBJ1-6	TGTGCCAGCAGCAACCAACGATCACCCCTCCACTTT	CASSNQRSPLHF
TRBV12-3/TRBV12-4	few	TRBD2	TRBJ2-3	TGTGCCAGCAGTTCGGTAGCGGGGGGGCAAGATACGCAGTATTTT	CASSSVAGGQDTQYF
TRBV18	few	-	TRBJ2-3	TGTGCCAGCTCACCGGGGCGGGGCACAGATACGCAGTATTTT	CASSPGRGTDTQYF
TRBV5-1	-	-	TRBJ1-5	TGCGCCAGCAGCTTGGCCGCGAATCAGCCCCAGCATTTT	CASSLAANQPQHF
TRBV9	-	TRBD2	TRBJ2-3	TGTGCCAGCAGCGTAGAGGGAGGACTAGCGGGGTTTGGTGCAGATACGCAGTATTTT	CASSVEGGLAGFGADTQYF
TRBV4-3	many	TRBD2	TRBJ2-4	TGCGCCAGCAGCCAAGAAAAAGCGGGGAGGCGGTACTTC	CASSQEKAGRRYF
TRBV19	many	TRBD2	TRBJ2-1	TGTGCCAGTAGTATCAGGCGGGGGGGCAGGGATGAGCAGTTCTTC	CASSIRRGGRDEQFF
TRBV7-2	few	-	TRBJ2-7	TGTGCCAGCAGCGTAGGGGCGGGGTCCTACGAGCAGTACTTC	CASSVGAGSYEQYF
TRBV5-4	-	-	TRBJ2-7	TGTGCCAGCAGCTGGCAGGGCAGGGCGAACGAGCAGTACTTC	CASSWQGRANEQYF
TRBV29-1	-	TRBD1	TRBJ2-4	TGCAGCGTGGGACAGGGTTTGGGCAAAAACATTCAGTACTTC	CSVGQGLGKNIQYF
TRBV20-1	few	-	TRBJ2-7	TGCAGTGCTAGAGATCGGCAGGGGATGTACGAGCAGTACTTC	CSARDRQGMYEQYF
TRBV29-1	few	-	TRBJ1-2	TGCAGCGTTAGGCCGAAGCTTAACTATGGCTACACCTTC	CSVRPKLNYGYTF
TRBV14	few	-	TRBJ1-2	TGTGCCAGCAGTCTGGGGACGGGGTCTGGCTATGGCTACACCTTC	CASSLGTGSGYGYTF
TRBV4-1	few	TRBD1	TRBJ1-1	TGCGCCAGCTATCAGACAGGGACTAACACTGAAGCTTTCTTT	CASYQTGTNTEAFF
TRBV5-1	few	-	TRBJ2-1	TGCGCCAGCTCCAATTATGACAATGAGCAGTTCTTC	CASSNYDNEQFF
TRBV12-3/TRBV12-4	many	-	TRBJ1-1	TGTGCCAGCAGTTTCGGGAGGGGGAACACTGAAGCTTTCTTT	CASSFGRGNTEAFF
TRBV29-1	few	-	TRBJ1-1	TGCAGCGGGCTGGGAGACACTGAAGCTTTCTTT	CSGLGDTEAFF
TRBV7-2	many	-	TRBJ1-1	TGTGCCAGCAGCTTAGCTGTCCCACTCACTGAAGCTTTCTTT	CASSLAVPLTEAFF
TRBV7-2	many	-	TRBJ1-1	TGTGCCAGCAGCTGGACCGGTATGAACACTGAAGCTTTCTTT	CASSWTGMNTEAFF
TRBV27	few	-	TRBJ1-1	TGTGCCAGCAGTGATAGCAGGGCTTTGAACACTGAAGCTTTCTTT	CASSDSRALNTEAFF
TRBV12-3/TRBV12-4	-	-	TRBJ1-2	TGTGCCAGCAGTTTGGGGGGCGTTTACTATGGCTACACCTTC	CASSLGGVYYGYTF
TRBV5-1	-	-	TRBJ2-1	TGCGCCAGCAGCTTGTACCTCGAAAATGAGCAGTTCTTC	CASSLYLENEQFF
TRBV7-9	few	-	TRBJ1-5	TGTGCCAGCAGCTCCCCTTCGCGGGGGGGGGATAGCAATCAGCCCCAGCATTTT	CASSSPSRGGDSNQPQHF
TRBV7-8	few	-	TRBJ1-5	TGTGCCAGCAGCCCAAAAGGACGCTCGAATCAGCCCCAGCATTTT	CASSPKGRSNQPQHF
TRBV7-3	few	TRBD2	TRBJ2-5	TGTGCCAGCAGCTTATTTGGGACTACGGAAGAGACCCAGTACTTC	CASSLFGTTEETQYF
TRBV12-3/TRBV12-4	few	-	TRBJ1-1	TGTGCCAGCAGTTTTGAGTGGACTGAAGCTTTCTTT	CASSFEWTEAFF
TRBV12-3/TRBV12-4	many	-	TRBJ2-2	TGTGCCAGCAGTTTTACAGGGAGCGGAAAGCTGTTTTTT	CASSFTGSGKLFF
TRBV7-6	many	TRBD2	TRBJ2-3	TGTGCCAGCAGCTCAGGGACTAGCGGGGGAAATACGCAGTATTTT	CASSSGTSGGNTQYF
TRBV9	few	TRBD1	TRBJ2-3	TGTGCCAGCAGCGTCACCCCACGACAGGGGGCAGGAGATACGCAGTATTTT	CASSVTPRQGAGDTQYF
TRBV4-1	-	-	TRBJ2-1	TGCGCCAGCAGCCAGGGCCCCAGCGGGGACAACTACAATGAGCAGTTCTTC	CASSQGPSGDNYNEQFF
TRBV6-2/TRBV6-3	-	TRBD2	TRBJ2-7	TGTGCCAGCAGGACAACTAGCGGGGGGACTTACTACGAGCAGTACTTC	CASRTTSGGTYYEQYF
TRBV6-5	-	TRBD1	TRBJ2-3	TGTGCCAGCAGGCAAAGGACAGGGTCAGATACGCAGTATTTT	CASRQRTGSDTQYF
TRBV7-2	-	-	TRBJ2-7	TGTGCCAGCAGCTTAGTGGGCGGGGGCCGCTCCTACGAGCAGTACTTC	CASSLVGGGRSYEQYF
TRBV29-1	few	TRBD1	TRBJ2-7	TGCAGCGTTGTGACAGGGGGCTACGAGCAGTACTTC	CSVVTGGYEQYF
TRBV6-2/TRBV6-3	few	TRBD2	TRBJ2-5	TGTGCCAGCAGCCTACTAGCGTTGGGAGAGACCCAGTACTTC	CASSLLALGETQYF
TRBV29-1	few	-	TRBJ2-2	TGCAGCGTGGAACAGGGTTTGGCCGGGGAGCTGTTTTTT	CSVEQGLAGELFF
TRBV20-1	-	-	TRBJ2-6	TGCAGTGCGATGTCTGGGGCCAACGTCCTGACTTTC	CSAMSGANVLTF
TRBV7-8	many	TRBD2	TRBJ2-1	TGTGCCAGCAGCTTAGTGAGCGGGGGCTACAATGAGCAGTTCTTC	CASSLVSGGYNEQFF